This TCR beta chain was documented in a study of blood T cell repertoires in COVID-19 (dated by TCRdb to 2020 to 2022). About the investigation overall: Samples covering the acute and convalescent phases of COVID-19 were provided by collaborators in the United States, Italy and Spain. Deeply sampled blood TCRbeta repertoires from subjects exposed to, actively infected with, or recovered from COVID-19 were included in the dataset. Where available, HLA class I and class II types were taken from metadata supplied by the sample provider and were not determined by assay-based typing. The prospective study material was composed of cDNA or gDNA derived from T cells, B-cell-depleted T cells, or PBMCs. A de-identified subject ID, COVID-19 status, age in years and sex were almost always included in the sample metadata. The repertoires were made available in a free public database intended to serve as a resource for research on the immune response to SARS-CoV-2. Samples came from the ongoing ImmuneRACE study (first 160 participants) plus 1,254 subjects from 6 global collaborators. The paper's findings and limits, for the study overall: Clinical and demographic metadata were provided uncurated, with the amount varying by source and participant.

Participants in the prospective study were aged 18 to 89 years, lived in more than 20 United States geographic areas, and enrolled through a virtual design. To assign participants to cohorts, the prospective study relied on clinical history that participants themselves reported in a screening survey and a study questionnaire. ImmuneRACE Cohort 3 recovered participants were defined by two consecutive negative NP/OP PCR tests, healthcare professional clearance, or symptom resolution. Mobile phlebotomists in the prospective study collected whole blood, serum and a nasopharyngeal or oropharyngeal swab from every participant. Over a roughly 2-month period, participants in the prospective study had the option of providing additional blood draws and questionnaires. Before DNA extraction, prospective study blood samples were shipped either frozen or at room temperature. There are 18 amino acids in the CDR3, from cysteine to phenylalanine inclusive. Here the CDR3 DNA is all that survives: 54 bases in frame from base 1. Sequences KGHDR (CDR1) and SFDVKD (CDR2) are obtained from the germline V gene. V trim: 4 bases; J trim: 5 bases; unmatched bases: 17.

Turning to this clone: What this receptor recognizes is not known. Nothing much larger sits one base from this clone, and base qualities are not available.

TCRbeta CDR3 regions were amplified from genomic DNA using the immunoSEQ Assay, a bias-controlled multiplex PCR. As for the authors' bioinformatics: Within the assay, amplification of reference gene primers was used to estimate how many nucleated cells each sample contained. Sequence reads were collapsed and filtered to measure the absolute abundance of every unique TCRbeta CDR3 rearrangement. For each sample, productive Simpson clonality was calculated as the square root of Simpson's diversity index across productive rearrangements. In TCRdb, the immuneACCESS table is reduced to in-frame sequences with V and J assigned. These tables do not hold every clone; where another copy was compared, an unresolved V gene accounts for under half, and the others remain unexplained. That table is the source of V, J and clone size, and D and trimming were worked out from the DNA. Present in this sample are about 270,000 clones, approximately 92% of which were seen just once. The ten biggest clones cover under 3% of the sample.

The clonotype comes from a woman aged 18-30 years who had recovered from COVID-19. The chain is encoded by TRBV24-1 joined to TRBJ2-7; TRBD1 agrees with 9 junctional bases. The sequenced material came from PBMCs or T cells enriched from blood (not recorded which). The CDR3 protein: CATSELTVPGQGVHEQYF. At the DNA level, the sequence is TGTGCCACCAGTGAGCTGACTGTTCCGGGACAGGGCGTGCACGAGCAGTACTTC.